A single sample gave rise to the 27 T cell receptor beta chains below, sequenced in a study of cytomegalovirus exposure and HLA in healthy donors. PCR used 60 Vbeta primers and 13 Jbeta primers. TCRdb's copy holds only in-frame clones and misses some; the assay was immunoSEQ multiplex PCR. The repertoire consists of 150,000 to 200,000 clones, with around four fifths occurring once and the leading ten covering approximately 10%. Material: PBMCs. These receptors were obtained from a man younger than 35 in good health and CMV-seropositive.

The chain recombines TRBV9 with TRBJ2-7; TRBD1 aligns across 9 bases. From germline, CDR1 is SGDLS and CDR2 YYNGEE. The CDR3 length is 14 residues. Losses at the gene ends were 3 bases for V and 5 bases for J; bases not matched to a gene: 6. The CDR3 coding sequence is TGTGCCAGCAGCGCGTATACAGGGGGCGACGAGCAGTACTTC. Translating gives CASSAYTGGDEQYF.

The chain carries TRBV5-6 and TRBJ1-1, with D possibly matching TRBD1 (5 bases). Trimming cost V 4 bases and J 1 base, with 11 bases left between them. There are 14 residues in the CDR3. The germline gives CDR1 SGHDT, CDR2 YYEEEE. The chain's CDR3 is CASSLGLPNTEAFF. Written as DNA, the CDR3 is TGTGCCAGCAGCCTGGGACTCCCGAACACTGAAGCTTTCTTT.

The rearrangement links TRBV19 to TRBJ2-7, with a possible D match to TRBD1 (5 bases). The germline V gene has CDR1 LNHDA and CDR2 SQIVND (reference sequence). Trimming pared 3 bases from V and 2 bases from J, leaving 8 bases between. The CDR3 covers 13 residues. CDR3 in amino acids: CASSIGAAYEQYF. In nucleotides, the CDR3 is TGTGCCAGTAGTATTGGGGCGGCCTACGAGCAGTACTTC.

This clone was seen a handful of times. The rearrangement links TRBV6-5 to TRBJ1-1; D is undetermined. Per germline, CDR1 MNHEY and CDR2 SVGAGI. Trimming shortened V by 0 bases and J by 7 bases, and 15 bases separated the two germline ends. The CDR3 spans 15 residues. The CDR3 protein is CASSYSSLSPSEAFF. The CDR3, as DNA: TGTGCCAGCAGTTACTCATCGCTGTCTCCGAGTGAAGCTTTCTTT.

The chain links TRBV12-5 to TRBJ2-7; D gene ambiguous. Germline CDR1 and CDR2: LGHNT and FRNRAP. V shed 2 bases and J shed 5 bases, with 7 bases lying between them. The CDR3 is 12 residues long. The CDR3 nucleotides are TGTGCTAGTGGTTTGCCTCCCGACGAGCAGTACTTC. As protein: CASGLPPDEQYF.

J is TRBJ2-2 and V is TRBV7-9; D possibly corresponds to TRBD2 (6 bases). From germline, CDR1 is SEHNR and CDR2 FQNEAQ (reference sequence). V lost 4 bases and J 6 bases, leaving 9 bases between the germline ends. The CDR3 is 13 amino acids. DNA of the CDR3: TGTGCCAGCAGCTCGGGCGGGGCCGGGGAGCTGTTTTTT. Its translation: CASSSGGAGELFF.

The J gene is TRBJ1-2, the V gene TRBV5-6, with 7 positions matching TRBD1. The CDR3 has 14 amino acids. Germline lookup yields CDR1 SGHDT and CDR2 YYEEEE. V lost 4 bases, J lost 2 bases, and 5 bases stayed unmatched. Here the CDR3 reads CASSTGTENYGYTF. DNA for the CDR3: TGTGCCAGCAGCACCGGGACAGAAAACTATGGCTACACCTTC.

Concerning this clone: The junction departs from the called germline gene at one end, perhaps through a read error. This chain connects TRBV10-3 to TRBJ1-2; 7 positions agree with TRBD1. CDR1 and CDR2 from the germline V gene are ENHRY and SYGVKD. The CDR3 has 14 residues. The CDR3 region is CASSDQGGGYGYTF. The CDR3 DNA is TGTGCCAGCAGTGACCAGGGGGGTGGCTATGGCTACACCTTC.

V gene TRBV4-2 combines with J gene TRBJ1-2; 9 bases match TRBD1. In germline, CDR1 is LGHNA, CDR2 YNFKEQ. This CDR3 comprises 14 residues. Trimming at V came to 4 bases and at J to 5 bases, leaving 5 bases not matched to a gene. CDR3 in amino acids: CASSPRTGEYGYTF. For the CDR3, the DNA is TGTGCCAGCAGCCCCCGGACAGGGGAGTATGGCTACACCTTC.

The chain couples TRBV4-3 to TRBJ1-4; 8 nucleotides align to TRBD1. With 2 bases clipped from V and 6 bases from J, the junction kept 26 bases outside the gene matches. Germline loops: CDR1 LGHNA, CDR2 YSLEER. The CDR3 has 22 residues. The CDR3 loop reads CASSQRYPLLIPPGQEDEKLFF. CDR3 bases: TGCGCCAGCAGCCAACGATACCCTCTTTTAATTCCCCCGGGACAGGAGGATGAAAAACTGTTTTTT.

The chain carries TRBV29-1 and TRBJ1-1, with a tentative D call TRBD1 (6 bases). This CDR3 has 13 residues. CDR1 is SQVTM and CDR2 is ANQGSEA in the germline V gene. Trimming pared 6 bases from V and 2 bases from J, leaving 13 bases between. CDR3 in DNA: TGCAGCGTAGTCGTGGGACACAACACTGAAGCTTTCTTT. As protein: CSVVVGHNTEAFF. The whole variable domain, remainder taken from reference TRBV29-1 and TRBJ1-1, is SAVISQKPSRDICQRGTSLTIQCQVDSQVTMMFWYRQQPGQSLTLIATANQGSEATYESGFVIDKFPISRPNLTFSTLTVSNMSPEDSSIYLCSVVVGHNTEAFFGQGTRLTVV.

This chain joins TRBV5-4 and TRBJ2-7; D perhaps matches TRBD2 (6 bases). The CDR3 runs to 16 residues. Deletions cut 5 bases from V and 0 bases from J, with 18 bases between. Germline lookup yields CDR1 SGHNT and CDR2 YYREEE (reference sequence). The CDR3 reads CASSPGPTRPSYEQYF. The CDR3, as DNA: TGTGCCAGCAGTCCAGGGCCGACTAGGCCCTCCTACGAGCAGTACTTC. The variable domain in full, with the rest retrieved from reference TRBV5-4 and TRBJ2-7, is ETGVTQSPTHLIKTRGQQVTLRCSSQSGHNTVSWYQQALGQGPQFIFQYYREEENGRGNFPPRFSGLQFPNYSSELNVNALELDDSALYLCASSPGPTRPSYEQYFGPGTRLTVT.

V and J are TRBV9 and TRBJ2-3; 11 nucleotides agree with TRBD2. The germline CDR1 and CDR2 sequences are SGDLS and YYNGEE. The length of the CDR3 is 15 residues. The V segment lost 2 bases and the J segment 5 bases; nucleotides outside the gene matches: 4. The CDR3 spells CASSVSGRAKDTQYF. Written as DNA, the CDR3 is TGTGCCAGCAGCGTTAGCGGGAGGGCCAAAGATACGCAGTATTTT.

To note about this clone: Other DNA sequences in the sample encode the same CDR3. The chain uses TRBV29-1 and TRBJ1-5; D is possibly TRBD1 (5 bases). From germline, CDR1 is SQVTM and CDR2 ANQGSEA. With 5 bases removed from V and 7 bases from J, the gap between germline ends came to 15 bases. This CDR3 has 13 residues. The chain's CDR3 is CSVSRELGQPQHF. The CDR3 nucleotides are TGCAGCGTTTCCAGGGAATTAGGCCAGCCCCAGCATTTT.

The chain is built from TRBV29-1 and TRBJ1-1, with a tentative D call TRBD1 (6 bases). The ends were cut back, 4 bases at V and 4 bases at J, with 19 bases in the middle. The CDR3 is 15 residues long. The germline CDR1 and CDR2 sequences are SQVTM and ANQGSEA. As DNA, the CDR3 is TGCAGCGTTGTAGGGGGTAATCAGGCAGGCACTGAAGCTTTCTTT. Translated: CSVVGGNQAGTEAFF.

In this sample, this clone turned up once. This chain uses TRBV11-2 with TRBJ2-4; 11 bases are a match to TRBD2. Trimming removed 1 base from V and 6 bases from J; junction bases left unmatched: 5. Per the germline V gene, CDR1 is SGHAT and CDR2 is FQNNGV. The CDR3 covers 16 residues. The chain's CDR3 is CASSLVGTSGTNIQYF. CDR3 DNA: TGTGCCAGCAGCTTAGTCGGGACTAGCGGAACAAACATTCAGTACTTC.

Written as DNA, the CDR3 is TGTGCCAGTAGTATCAGGGGAGGGTTCGATGAGCAGTTCTTC. It encodes CASSIRGGFDEQFF. V is TRBV19 and J is TRBJ2-1; D might be TRBD2 (7 bases). Germline CDR1 reads LNHDA; CDR2 reads SQIVND (reference sequence). Trimming left V 3 bases short and J 8 bases short, with 14 bases between. CDR3 size: 14 residues.

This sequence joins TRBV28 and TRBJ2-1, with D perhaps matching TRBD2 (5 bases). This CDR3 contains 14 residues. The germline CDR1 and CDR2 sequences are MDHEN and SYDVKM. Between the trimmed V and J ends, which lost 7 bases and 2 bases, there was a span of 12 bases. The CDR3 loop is CASIPGRTYNEQFF. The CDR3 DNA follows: TGTGCCAGCATTCCGGGAAGGACCTACAATGAGCAGTTCTTC. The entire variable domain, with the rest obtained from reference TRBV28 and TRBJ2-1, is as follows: DVKVTQSSRYLVKRTGEKVFLECVQDMDHENMFWYRQDPGLGLRLIYFSYDVKMKEKGDIPEGYSVSREKKERFSLILESASTNQTSMYLCASIPGRTYNEQFFGPGTRLTVL.

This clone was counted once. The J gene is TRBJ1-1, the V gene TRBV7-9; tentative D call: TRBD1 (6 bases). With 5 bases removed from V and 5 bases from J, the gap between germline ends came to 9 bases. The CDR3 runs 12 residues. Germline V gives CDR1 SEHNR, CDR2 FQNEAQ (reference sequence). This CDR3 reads CASSPTGTEAFF. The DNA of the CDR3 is TGTGCCAGCAGCCCTACAGGGACTGAAGCTTTCTTT.

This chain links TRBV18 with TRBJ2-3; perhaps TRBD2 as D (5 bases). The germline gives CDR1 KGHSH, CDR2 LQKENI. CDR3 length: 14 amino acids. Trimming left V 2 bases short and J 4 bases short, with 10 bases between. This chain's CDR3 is CASSPGLAPDTQYF. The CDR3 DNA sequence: TGTGCCAGCTCACCAGGGCTAGCCCCAGATACGCAGTATTTT.

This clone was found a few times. The CDR3 bases are TGTGCCAGCAGCTCATCCTCAGGGGTAGAGACCCAGTACTTC. It translates to CASSSSSGVETQYF. This rearrangement joins TRBV7-9 to TRBJ2-5, with TRBD1 as a possible D gene (6 bases). The V gene's germline CDR1 is SEHNR and CDR2 FQNEAQ (reference sequence). The V gene lost 4 bases and the J gene lost 4 bases, with 13 bases spanning the gap. The CDR3 spans 14 residues.

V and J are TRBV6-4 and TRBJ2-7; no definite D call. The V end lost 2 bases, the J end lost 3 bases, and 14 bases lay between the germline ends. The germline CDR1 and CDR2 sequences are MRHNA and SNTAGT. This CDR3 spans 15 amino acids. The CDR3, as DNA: TGTGCCAGCAGTGACGCGCGAACTCCTGGCTACGAGCAGTACTTC. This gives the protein CASSDARTPGYEQYF.

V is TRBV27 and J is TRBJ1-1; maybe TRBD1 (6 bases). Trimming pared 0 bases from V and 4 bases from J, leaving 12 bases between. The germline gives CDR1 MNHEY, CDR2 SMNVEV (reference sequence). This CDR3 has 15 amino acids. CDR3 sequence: CASSLSKTGSTEAFF. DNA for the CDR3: TGTGCCAGCAGTTTATCAAAAACAGGGAGCACTGAAGCTTTCTTT.

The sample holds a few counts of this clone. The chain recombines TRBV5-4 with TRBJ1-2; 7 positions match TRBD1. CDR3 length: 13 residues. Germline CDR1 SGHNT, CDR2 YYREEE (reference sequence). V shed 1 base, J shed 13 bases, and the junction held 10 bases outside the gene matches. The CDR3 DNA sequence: TGTGCCAGCAGCTTGTGGGGACGGGACAGAGCCACCTTC. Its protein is CASSLWGRDRATF. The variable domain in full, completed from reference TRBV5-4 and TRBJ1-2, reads ETGVTQSPTHLIKTRGQQVTLRCSSQSGHNTVSWYQQALGQGPQFIFQYYREEENGRGNFPPRFSGLQFPNYSSELNVNALELDDSALYLCASSLWGRDRATFGSGTRLTVV.

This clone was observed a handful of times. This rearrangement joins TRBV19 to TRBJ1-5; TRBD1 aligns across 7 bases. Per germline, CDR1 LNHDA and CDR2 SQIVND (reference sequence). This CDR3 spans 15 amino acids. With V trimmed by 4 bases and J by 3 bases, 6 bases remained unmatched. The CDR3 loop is CASSTPTGINQPQHF. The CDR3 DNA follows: TGTGCCAGTAGTACACCGACAGGGATCAATCAGCCCCAGCATTTT.

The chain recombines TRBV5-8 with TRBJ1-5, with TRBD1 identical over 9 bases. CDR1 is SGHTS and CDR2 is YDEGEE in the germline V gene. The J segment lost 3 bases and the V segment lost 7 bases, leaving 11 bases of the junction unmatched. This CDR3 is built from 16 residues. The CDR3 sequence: CASGTTGQGINQPQHF. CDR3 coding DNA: TGTGCCAGCGGCACAACGGGACAGGGAATCAATCAGCCCCAGCATTTT.

In DNA, the CDR3 is TGTGCCAGTACCCTCGCGGCGTTTGGCTCCCCGGGAAACCCAGATACGCAGTATTTT. As protein: CASTLAAFGSPGNPDTQYF. The rearrangement links TRBV19 to TRBJ2-3; TRBD2 is a possible D gene (5 bases). Trimming removed 7 bases at V and 4 bases at J, with 30 bases between. The V gene's germline CDR1 is LNHDA and CDR2 SQIVND (reference sequence). The CDR3 totals 19 residues.